These T cell receptor beta chains were read from a single sample in a study of CD8 T cells in ankylosing spondylitis. TCRdb re-derived calls from the 5' RACE reads in MiXCR, one entry per CDR3 protein. The table includes roughly 230,000 distinct CDR3 sequences, 15% to 20% detected once. Specimen: blood, either unsorted or a sorted T cell fraction (not recorded which). The receptors were gathered from a male donor with ankylosing spondylitis or in good health (not recorded which). CDR3s include the opening cysteine and the closing phenylalanine or tryptophan. A D gene is named only where the DNA matches it firmly. Clone size, where shown, is once, few, many, or a class for clones that have expanded.

j_call clone_size v_call d_call cdr3_aa cdr3_nt
TRBJ1-5 few TRBV6-5 TRBD1 CASSYPTRTGVSNQPQHF TGTGCCAGCAGTTACCCTACACGGACAGGGGTCAGCAATCAGCCCCAGCATTTT
TRBJ1-2 few TRBV18 TRBD1 CASSGTGDYGDYGYTF TGTGCCAGCTCCGGGACAGGGGACTACGGGGACTATGGCTACACCTTC
TRBJ1-1 many TRBV9 NA CASSVFTNTEAFF TGTGCCAGCAGCGTATTTACGAACACTGAAGCTTTCTTT
TRBJ2-1 NA TRBV5-1 TRBD2 CASSLDLAGGVYNEQFF TGCGCCAGCAGCTTGGATCTAGCGGGAGGGGTATACAATGAGCAGTTCTTC
TRBJ2-3 NA TRBV6-1 TRBD2 CASSTGTSGAGGTDTQYF TGTGCCAGCAGTACCGGGACTAGCGGGGCCGGGGGCACAGATACGCAGTATTTT
TRBJ1-5 many TRBV2 NA CASSDRAGQPQHF TGTGCCAGCAGTGACAGAGCGGGTCAGCCCCAGCATTTT
TRBJ2-2 NA TRBV29-1 NA CSVEGPRMAGELFF TGCAGCGTTGAGGGCCCGCGGATGGCCGGGGAGCTGTTTTTT
TRBJ2-5 NA TRBV7-9 TRBD2 CASSPLGGVQETQYF TGTGCCAGCAGCCCCCTCGGGGGGGTCCAAGAGACCCAGTACTTC
TRBJ1-1 NA TRBV7-9 TRBD1 CASSSQQGAEFNTEAFF TGTGCCAGCAGCTCTCAACAGGGGGCCGAGTTTAACACTGAAGCTTTCTTT
TRBJ2-7 few TRBV5-5 TRBD1 CASSLAGQGAFDEQYF TGTGCCAGCAGCTTGGCTGGACAGGGGGCATTCGACGAGCAGTACTTC
TRBJ2-7 NA TRBV20-1 TRBD2 CSARGTSGIPYEQYF TGCAGTGCTAGAGGGACTAGCGGGATCCCCTACGAGCAGTACTTC
TRBJ1-1 few TRBV12-3/TRBV12-4 NA CASRGAAGRTFF TGTGCCAGCAGGGGGGCTGCGGGGAGAACTTTCTTT
TRBJ2-5 NA TRBV29-1 NA CSGTRDAEYF TGCAGCGGGACCCGGGACGCAGAATACTTC
TRBJ2-7 many TRBV4-1 TRBD2 CASSHGYESGRPTYEQYF TGCGCCAGCAGCCACGGTTATGAGAGCGGGAGGCCCACCTACGAGCAGTACTTC
TRBJ1-5 NA TRBV5-1 NA CATSQGQLNQPQHF TGCGCCACCAGTCAGGGCCAGCTCAATCAGCCCCAGCATTTT
TRBJ1-1 few TRBV4-2 NA CASSQGVEAFF TGTGCCAGCAGCCAAGGCGTTGAAGCTTTCTTT
TRBJ2-1 many TRBV6-2/TRBV6-3 TRBD2 CASSPLAEGDEQFF TGTGCCAGCAGTCCCCTAGCGGAGGGCGATGAGCAGTTCTTC
TRBJ2-5 NA TRBV27 NA CASRNTGYDETQYF TGTGCCAGCAGGAATACAGGGTATGATGAGACCCAGTACTTC
TRBJ2-7 NA TRBV10-3 TRBD2 CVISYSGSGDEQYF TGTGTTATCAGTTATAGCGGGAGCGGAGACGAGCAGTACTTC
TRBJ2-7 many TRBV27 TRBD1 CASSFAGTGGGEQYF TGTGCCAGCAGTTTTGCCGGGACAGGGGGTGGCGAGCAGTACTTC
TRBJ1-1 NA TRBV15 NA CATSRERVNTEAFF TGTGCCACCAGCAGAGAAAGGGTTAACACTGAAGCTTTCTTT
TRBJ2-7 few TRBV5-1 TRBD2 CASFSGTKNFDEQYF TGCGCCAGCTTCTCCGGGACTAAAAATTTCGACGAGCAGTACTTC
TRBJ2-1 NA TRBV4-1 NA CASSQEQEWTYNEQFF TGCGCCAGCAGCCAAGAGCAGGAGTGGACCTACAATGAGCAGTTCTTC